This T cell receptor beta chain originates from a study of blood T cell repertoires in COVID-19. Study context: Both acute and convalescent COVID-19 samples were obtained from the United States, Italy and Spain.

The table came from immunoSEQ multiplex PCR; TCRdb's copy has only in-frame clones and leaves some out. The repertoire consists of tens of thousands of clones, with roughly 88% occurring once and the leading ten covering 3.9%. Trimming at V came to 5 bases and at J to 1 base, leaving 6 bases not matched to a gene. Germline CDR1 and CDR2: SGDLS and YYNGEE. This CDR3 has 16 amino acids. Sequenced material: peripheral blood. The chain links TRBV9 to TRBJ2-2, with 9 bases lining up with TRBD2. This sequence originates from a man in his sixties or seventies with acute or convalescent COVID-19. The CDR3 nucleotides read TGTGCCAGCAGTAGTAGCGGGGGAGTGAACACCGGGGAGCTGTTTTTT. The encoded protein is CASSSSGGVNTGELFF.